The clone carrying this T cell receptor (beta chain) has ten or more counts. The antigen is not known. RNA served as the template for amplifying TCR beta CDR3 regions. Second-round multiplex PCR came after first-round RT-PCR with HTBI primers. MiXCR was run by TCRdb on the multiplex PCR reads, yielding one entry per CDR3 protein. Among roughly 480,000 distinct CDR3 sequences, roughly 14% were seen once, and the ten largest hold approximately 9.8%. The data originate from a study of Graves' ophthalmopathy and Graves' hyperthyroidism. Findings and limits, study-wide: Blood also carried most expanded thyroid clonotypes exceeding 0.001 frequency.

Someone took the PBMCs out of about 9.7 ml of fresh peripheral blood. This CDR3 comprises 14 residues. In germline, CDR1 is SGHTA, CDR2 FQGNSA. V shed 3 bases, J shed 3 bases, and the junction held 4 bases outside the gene matches. The chain has TRBV7-2 and TRBJ2-7, with TRBD1 identical over 8 bases. The clonotype was recovered from a woman aged 25-40 years with Graves' ophthalmopathy. Sample: blood. The chain's CDR3 is CASSLGQANYEQYF. In nucleotides, the CDR3 is TGTGCCAGCAGCTTGGGACAGGCGAACTACGAGCAGTACTTC.